Each of the 23 T cell receptor beta chains below was sequenced from the same sample in a study of CD8 T cells in Susac syndrome. Reverse transcription used roughly 0.45 to 1 ug RNA and random hexamers. Using its own MiXCR run on the immunoSEQ multiplex PCR reads, TCRdb lists one record per CDR3 protein. The repertoire holds 110,000 or so distinct CDR3 sequences, with 90% to 95% as singletons. The sample was CD4+ T cells from PBMCs. These receptors originate from a human donor in good health.

This clonotype was counted only a few times. V gene TRBV6-1 combines with J gene TRBJ2-7; D perhaps matches TRBD1 (6 bases). The CDR3 runs to 16 residues. Trimming removed 2 bases from V and 0 bases from J, with 14 bases in between. Germline V gene sequence: CDR1 MNHNS, CDR2 SASEGT. CDR3 region: CASSEYTGLTSYEQYF. The CDR3 bases are TGTGCCAGCAGTGAATACACAGGGCTAACCTCCTACGAGCAGTACTTC.

The genes are TRBV20-1 and TRBJ1-2, with unresolved D. This CDR3 contains 13 residues. V lost 5 bases, J lost 4 bases, and 14 bases lay in between. The germline V gene has CDR1 DFQATT and CDR2 SNEGSKA (reference sequence). The CDR3 protein is CSAPADGAYGYTF. For the CDR3, the DNA is TGCAGTGCTCCGGCCGACGGTGCCTATGGCTACACCTTC.

J is TRBJ2-7 and V is TRBV28; no reliable D call. With 1 base removed from V and 1 base from J, the gap between germline ends came to 14 bases. Germline CDR1 reads MDHEN; CDR2 reads SYDVKM. This CDR3 is built from 16 residues. The DNA for the CDR3 is TGTGCCAGCAGTTTATATTTCGGCAGCCAATCCTACGAGCAGTACTTC. Amino acid sequence: CASSLYFGSQSYEQYF. The full variable domain, its missing parts supplied by reference TRBV28 and TRBJ2-7, is DVKVTQSSRYLVKRTGEKVFLECVQDMDHENMFWYRQDPGLGLRLIYFSYDVKMKEKGDIPEGYSVSREKKERFSLILESASTNQTSMYLCASSLYFGSQSYEQYFGPGTRLTVT.

This chain links TRBV2 with TRBJ2-2, with TRBD2 as a possible D gene (6 bases). Trimming left V 4 bases short and J 1 base short, with 10 bases between. Germline V CDR1 and CDR2: SNHLY, FYNNEI. There are 15 residues in the CDR3. The CDR3 nucleotides read TGTGCCAGCAGTGGGATGGGAGGGAACACCGGGGAGCTGTTTTTT. Amino acids: CASSGMGGNTGELFF.

This chain links TRBV10-3 with TRBJ2-5; 7 bases fit TRBD1. There are 11 residues in the CDR3. The J segment lost 3 bases and the V segment lost 8 bases, leaving 0 bases of the junction unmatched. CDR1 is ENHRY and CDR2 is SYGVKD in the germline V gene. The CDR3 DNA is TGTGCCATCGGACAGGAAGAGACCCAGTACTTC. Its translation: CAIGQEETQYF.

The V and J genes are TRBV3-1 and TRBJ2-1; possible D gene TRBD2, 6 bases. CDR1 LGHDT and CDR2 YNNKEL come from the germline V gene (reference sequence). The ends were cut back, 4 bases at V and 8 bases at J, with 15 bases in the middle. There are 14 residues in the CDR3. CDR3 residues: CASSPSGGMDEQFF. CDR3 coding DNA: TGTGCCAGCAGCCCCAGCGGAGGGATGGATGAGCAGTTCTTC.

This clonotype has more than one count but fewer than ten. The chain couples TRBV30 to TRBJ1-1, with D unclear. V dropped 2 bases and J dropped 4 bases, with 11 bases sitting between them. This CDR3 spans 13 amino acids. The germline V gene has CDR1 GTSNPN and CDR2 SVGIG (reference sequence). The CDR3 protein is CAWSPLGSTEAFF. CDR3 coding DNA: TGTGCCTGGAGTCCCCTGGGCAGCACTGAAGCTTTCTTT.

This chain joins TRBV29-1 and TRBJ1-1; a weak D match, TRBD1 (5 bases). V was pared by 6 bases and J by 1 base, with 9 bases between. The CDR3 totals 12 residues. Looked up from germline, CDR1 is SQVTM and CDR2 is ANQGSEA. The CDR3 is CSVGRENTEAFF. CDR3 sequence (DNA): TGCAGCGTGGGACGGGAGAACACTGAAGCTTTCTTT.

V is TRBV20-1 and J is TRBJ1-6; TRBD1 is a possible D gene (5 bases). Trimming took 2 bases from V and 5 from J, leaving 16 bases between them. Looked up from germline, CDR1 is DFQATT and CDR2 is SNEGSKA (reference sequence). The CDR3 is 16 amino acids. CDR3 in DNA: TGCAGTGCTAGACAGGGTATTTTTCGGGATAATTCACCCCTCCACTTT. Protein sequence: CSARQGIFRDNSPLHF.

The chain recombines TRBV20-1 with TRBJ2-3, with 8 bases lining up with TRBD2. From germline, CDR1 is DFQATT and CDR2 SNEGSKA (reference sequence). The ends lost 6 bases at V and 1 base at J; junction bases unmatched: 9. The CDR3 loop spans 15 amino acids. The CDR3 is CSALTLAARTDTQYF. The CDR3 DNA reads TGCAGTGCCCTTACACTAGCGGCTCGCACAGATACGCAGTATTTT.

V and J are TRBV7-3 and TRBJ2-1; possible D gene TRBD1, 5 bases. The CDR3 is 14 amino acids. The germline V and J ends were trimmed by 5 bases and 2 bases, with 10 bases remaining between them. CDR1 is SGHTA, CDR2 FQGTGA, per germline. The CDR3 nucleotides are TGTGCCAGCAGCCCCAGGGTCGCCTACAATGAGCAGTTCTTC. Translated: CASSPRVAYNEQFF.

This rearrangement joins TRBV9 to TRBJ2-1, with D perhaps TRBD2 (6 bases). This CDR3 is 14 amino acids long. Trimming removed 3 bases from V and 2 bases from J, with 9 bases in between. Germline V CDR1 and CDR2: SGDLS, YYNGEE. CDR3 residues: CASSGTGAYNEQFF. CDR3 DNA sequence: TGTGCCAGCAGCGGGACGGGAGCCTACAATGAGCAGTTCTTC.

The chain recombines TRBV30 with TRBJ2-2; 8 bases fit TRBD2. Germline trimming cut 0 bases from V and 4 bases from J; bases unmatched to any gene: 4. Germline V gives CDR1 GTSNPN, CDR2 SVGIG (reference sequence). The CDR3 is 15 amino acids. The chain's CDR3 is CAWSVFTSGTGELFF. The CDR3 DNA sequence: TGTGCCTGGAGTGTTTTTACTAGCGGCACCGGGGAGCTGTTTTTT.

The chain has TRBV3-1 and TRBJ2-3; the D gene is possibly TRBD2 (5 bases). The CDR3 consists of 15 residues. The germline CDR1 and CDR2 sequences are LGHDT and YNNKEL (reference sequence). Trimming took 4 bases from V and 3 from J, leaving 14 bases between them. This CDR3 is CASSPSPSFTDTQYF. Here the CDR3 DNA reads TGTGCCAGCAGCCCCAGCCCTAGCTTTACAGATACGCAGTATTTT.

V is TRBV30 and J is TRBJ2-1, with D hard to call. CDR3 length: 14 amino acids. V dropped 1 base and J dropped 3 bases, with 10 bases sitting between them. Germline V gene sequence: CDR1 GTSNPN, CDR2 SVGIG (reference sequence). The CDR3 DNA sequence: TGTGCCTGGAGTGCCAGCTCCCTCTACAATGAGCAGTTCTTC. Its protein is CAWSASSLYNEQFF.

The CDR3 is CASSLDRGQETQYF. The CDR3 DNA is TGTGCCAGCAGTCTAGACAGGGGTCAAGAGACCCAGTACTTC. The chain joins TRBV12-3 or TRBV12-4 to TRBJ2-5; 8 positions match TRBD1. J lost 2 bases, V lost 5 bases, and 4 bases had no gene match. This CDR3 contains 14 residues.

This chain uses TRBV30 with TRBJ1-4, with 7 bases fitting TRBD1. Germline CDR1 GTSNPN, CDR2 SVGIG (reference sequence). CDR3 size: 13 residues. Trimming removed 2 bases from V and 8 bases from J; junction bases left unmatched: 5. CDR3: CAWSQPGQEKLFF. CDR3 nucleotide sequence: TGTGCCTGGAGTCAACCGGGACAGGAAAAACTGTTTTTT. The entire variable domain, with the rest obtained from reference TRBV30 and TRBJ1-4, is as follows: SQTIHQWPATLVQPVGSPLSLECTVEGTSNPNLYWYRQAAGRGLQLLFYSVGIGQISSEVPQNLSASRPQDRQFILSSKKLLLSDSGFYLCAWSQPGQEKLFFGSGTQLSVL.

The chain links TRBV3-1 to TRBJ1-1; weak D call: TRBD1 (5 bases). Germline V lookup: CDR1 LGHDT, CDR2 YNNKEL (reference sequence). V lost 6 bases and J 2 bases, leaving 10 bases between the germline ends. There are 13 residues in the CDR3. The DNA for the CDR3 is TGTGCCAGCAGTCCGACAGTAAACACTGAAGCTTTCTTT. This translates into CASSPTVNTEAFF. Full variable domain (missing parts from reference TRBV3-1 and TRBJ1-1): DTAVSQTPKYLVTQMGNDKSIKCEQNLGHDTMYWYKQDSKKFLKIMFSYNNKELIINETVPNRFSPKSPDKAHLNLHINSLELGDSAVYFCASSPTVNTEAFFGQGTRLTVV.

This chain links TRBV18 with TRBJ2-1; TRBD1 is a possible D gene (6 bases). Trimming left V 0 bases short and J 8 bases short, with 8 bases between. CDR3 size: 13 residues. Germline loops: CDR1 KGHSH, CDR2 LQKENI. CDR3 residues: CASSPPNRDEQFF. The CDR3 DNA follows: TGTGCCAGCTCACCACCTAACAGGGATGAGCAGTTCTTC.

The chain joins TRBV7-2 to TRBJ2-2; 8 bases fit TRBD1. Trimming at V came to 1 base and at J to 6 bases, leaving 7 bases not matched to a gene. The CDR3 consists of 16 residues. Per germline, CDR1 SGHTA and CDR2 FQGNSA. CDR3: CASSLGSHRGAGELFF. CDR3 DNA sequence: TGTGCCAGCAGCTTAGGTTCCCACAGGGGGGCCGGGGAGCTGTTTTTT.

The gene calls are TRBV3-1 and TRBJ1-1, with 9 nucleotides matching TRBD1. V lost 3 bases and J lost 5; bases outside the gene matches: 7. The germline gives CDR1 LGHDT, CDR2 YNNKEL (reference sequence). The CDR3 loop spans 15 amino acids. The CDR3 region is CASSHPQGAWTEAFF. The CDR3 DNA reads as TGTGCCAGCAGCCACCCACAGGGGGCATGGACTGAAGCTTTCTTT.

The V call is TRBV25-1, the J call TRBJ2-7; TRBD1 matches at 7 bases. CDR1 MGHDK and CDR2 SYGVNS come from the germline V gene. Unmatched junction bases numbered 7, after V lost 3 bases and J lost 2 bases. The CDR3 is 15 residues long. Here the CDR3 reads CASSESGGATYEQYF. CDR3 nucleotide sequence: TGTGCCAGCAGTGAGTCAGGGGGAGCAACCTACGAGCAGTACTTC.

The chain combines TRBV6-2 or TRBV6-3 with TRBJ2-5, with D hard to call. The germline V gene encodes CDR1 MNHEY and CDR2 SVGEGT. Between the trimmed V and J ends, which lost 2 bases and 9 bases, there was a span of 16 bases. The CDR3 runs to 14 residues. The CDR3 spells CASSYQHSTAAQYF. DNA for the CDR3: TGTGCCAGCAGTTACCAGCATTCCACGGCGGCCCAGTACTTC.